Following are 31 T cell receptor beta chains from one sample sequenced in a study of graft-versus-host responses after intestinal transplantation. TCRdb keeps only in-frame clones here, not all; method: immunoSEQ multiplex PCR. The sample records 62,000 or so clones, about 87% being singletons. This sample comprised PBMCs, obtained 26 days after transplant. These receptors came from a human patient who received an intestinal transplant, so some T cells may come from the graft donor.

This chain connects TRBV28 to TRBJ1-2; TRBD1 agrees at 7 bases. The CDR3 runs 12 residues. The germline V gene encodes CDR1 MDHEN and CDR2 SYDVKM. With 8 bases clipped from V and 4 bases from J, the junction kept 4 bases outside the gene matches. CDR3 nucleotides: TGTGCCAGCCTGGGACAGATCTATGGCTACACCTTC. As protein: CASLGQIYGYTF.

The chain combines TRBV6-1 with TRBJ2-1; 9 bases align to TRBD2. Trimming took 6 bases from V and 2 from J; bases not matched to a gene: 5. Germline values: CDR1 MNHNS, CDR2 SASEGT. The CDR3 is made up of 15 amino acids. In DNA form, the CDR3 reads TGTGCCAGCAGCCCTATAGCGGGAGCCTACAATGAGCAGTTCTTC. Protein product: CASSPIAGAYNEQFF.

This clone appeared a few times. The V call is TRBV7-3, the J call TRBJ2-7; D is perhaps TRBD2 (5 bases). The ends were cut back, 2 bases at V and 3 bases at J, with 14 bases in the middle. CDR3 length: 15 amino acids. Germline CDR1 reads SGHTA; CDR2 reads FQGTGA. DNA of the CDR3: TGTGCCAGCAGCTTAGGTCTAGCCTGGGACTACGAGCAGTACGTC. Translating it yields CASSLGLAWDYEQYV.

This rearrangement joins TRBV16 to TRBJ1-4; unclear D gene. The CDR3 has 13 amino acids. V shed 3 bases and J shed 7 bases, with 9 bases lying between them. CDR1 and CDR2 from the germline V gene are KGHSY and FQNENV. CDR3 DNA: TGTGCCAGCAGCCAGACAAGTATTGAAAAACTGTTTTTT. Protein sequence: CASSQTSIEKLFF.

This chain joins TRBV28 and TRBJ2-3, with 7 bases fitting TRBD2. J lost 4 bases, V lost 4 bases, and 14 bases had no gene match. CDR1 is MDHEN and CDR2 is SYDVKM in the germline V gene. The CDR3 is 17 residues long. The CDR3 DNA reads TGTGCCAGCAGTTACATAAGTTTAGGGAGGGCGGCAGATACGCAGTATTTT. Its translation is CASSYISLGRAADTQYF.

This chain uses TRBV9 with TRBJ2-5; 7 positions match TRBD1. The junction had 5 bases not matched to a gene; V was cut back by 4 bases and J by 2 bases. CDR3 length: 14 residues. Germline V lookup: CDR1 SGDLS, CDR2 YYNGEE. The CDR3 DNA follows: TGTGCCAGCAGCCGACAGGGATTACAAGAGACCCAGTACTTC. This sequence encodes CASSRQGLQETQYF. Based on the CDR3 plus reference TRBV9 and TRBJ2-5, the full variable domain is DSGVTQTPKHLITATGQRVTLRCSPRSGDLSVYWYQQSLDQGLQFLIQYYNGEERAKGNILERFSAQQFPDLHSELNLSSLELGDSALYFCASSRQGLQETQYFGPGTRLLVL.

The chain couples TRBV6-5 to TRBJ1-1; 7 bases map to TRBD1. The CDR3 is 12 residues long. The germline CDR1 and CDR2 sequences are MNHEY and SVGAGI. V dropped 6 bases and J dropped 8; count of bases not matched to a gene: 6. CDR3 coding DNA: TGTGCCAGCAGCTTCGGACAGGAGGAAGCTTTCTTT. Amino acids: CASSFGQEEAFF.

A single count supports this clone. The chain combines TRBV13 with TRBJ1-1; D gene uncertain. Germline V gene lookup returns CDR1 PRHDT and CDR2 FYEKMQ (reference sequence). Trimming removed 5 bases at V and 1 base at J, with 17 bases between. The CDR3 length is 16 residues. The CDR3 coding sequence is TGTGCCAGCAGCCCAGGCCCTACGTCAGGGAACACTGAAGCTTTCTTT. Translating it yields CASSPGPTSGNTEAFF.

This chain links TRBV12-5 with TRBJ2-2; unclear D gene. CDR1 and CDR2 from the germline V gene are LGHNT and FRNRAP. V lost 8 bases and J 5 bases, leaving 15 bases between the germline ends. The CDR3 extends over 14 amino acids. CDR3 amino acids: CASRPGVRTGELFF. Here the CDR3 DNA reads TGTGCTAGTCGGCCGGGTGTACGGACCGGGGAGCTGTTTTTT.

The chain couples TRBV4-1 to TRBJ2-7; TRBD2 might be the D (5 bases). This CDR3 has 16 amino acids. CDR1 is MGHRA and CDR2 is YSYEKL in the germline V gene. V lost 4 bases, J lost 5 bases, and 21 bases lay in between. CDR3 in amino acids: CASSPQTRIAMNEQYF. As DNA, the CDR3 is TGCGCCAGCAGCCCCCAGACTCGCATAGCGATGAACGAGCAGTACTTC.

The rearrangement uses TRBV28 and TRBJ2-7; TRBD1 agrees at 8 bases. There are 15 residues in the CDR3. Germline V gene data show CDR1 as MDHEN and CDR2 as SYDVKM. With V trimmed by 5 bases and J by 0 bases, 6 bases remained unmatched. The CDR3 sequence is CASSGTGLSSYEQYV. CDR3 DNA sequence: TGTGCCAGCAGTGGGACAGGCCTTAGCTCCTACGAGCAGTACGTC.

The V gene is TRBV7-9, the J gene TRBJ2-1, with 7 nucleotides matching TRBD1. V lost 1 base to trimming and J lost 6 bases; unmatched junction nucleotides: 3. Germline V gene lookup returns CDR1 SEHNR and CDR2 FQNEAQ (reference sequence). The CDR3 runs 14 residues. CDR3 region: CASSLVGGPNEQFF. CDR3 nucleotide sequence: TGTGCCAGCAGCTTAGTAGGGGGCCCCAATGAGCAGTTCTTC. Combining the CDR3 with reference TRBV7-9 and TRBJ2-1 gives the whole variable domain DTGVSQNPRHKITKRGQNVTFRCDPISEHNRLYWYRQTLGQGPEFLTYFQNEAQLEKSRLLSDRFSAERPKGSFSTLEIQRTEQGDSAMYLCASSLVGGPNEQFFGPGTRLTVL.

In its sample, this clone was seen a few times. J is TRBJ2-1 and V is TRBV7-8; 8 nucleotides line up with TRBD2. CDR1 is SGHVS and CDR2 is FQNEAQ in the germline V gene. The CDR3 sequence is 16 residues long. J gave up 10 bases and V 5 bases, and 16 bases lay outside the gene matches. The CDR3 spells CASSLSVGRVGWEQFF. CDR3 coding DNA: TGTGCCAGCAGCCTATCCGTCGGGAGGGTAGGGTGGGAGCAGTTCTTC.

The CDR3 DNA reads TGTGCCACCAGCAGAGATCCAAGGGCGGGGGATGAGGAAGAGACCCAGTACTTC. Translated, it gives CATSRDPRAGDEEETQYF. The chain combines TRBV15 with TRBJ2-5, with 7 bases that match TRBD2. The ends lost 0 bases at V and 3 bases at J; junction bases unmatched: 13. The germline V gene has CDR1 LNHNV and CDR2 YYDKDF (reference sequence). This CDR3 has 18 residues.

The chain has TRBV6-5 and TRBJ1-2; TRBD1 matches at 9 bases. Germline loops: CDR1 MNHEY, CDR2 SVGAGI. J lost 4 bases, V lost 2 bases, and 8 bases had no gene match. This CDR3 has 16 amino acids. Here the CDR3 DNA reads TGTGCCAGCAGTTACCGCGGGACAGGGTATACCTATGGCTACACCTTC. Translating gives CASSYRGTGYTYGYTF.

The chain couples TRBV28 to TRBJ2-4; weak D call: TRBD2 (6 bases). Germline V gene sequence: CDR1 MDHEN, CDR2 SYDVKM. V was clipped by 6 bases and J by 5 bases, with 23 bases between them. The CDR3 spans 17 residues. The CDR3 loop is CASRGLGGGGYQNIQYF. CDR3 DNA sequence: TGTGCCAGCAGGGGACTGGGGGGTGGGGGTTATCAAAACATTCAGTACTTC. The full variable domain, completed using reference TRBV28 and TRBJ2-4, is DVKVTQSSRYLVKRTGEKVFLECVQDMDHENMFWYRQDPGLGLRLIYFSYDVKMKEKGDIPEGYSVSREKKERFSLILESASTNQTSMYLCASRGLGGGGYQNIQYFGAGTRLSVL.

This clone was seen once. This chain uses TRBV5-6 with TRBJ1-3, with a tentative D call TRBD1 (6 bases). This CDR3 is 14 amino acids long. V was cut by 4 bases and J by 4 bases, with 12 bases left in between. The germline V gene has CDR1 SGHDT and CDR2 YYEEEE. The CDR3 DNA reads as TGTGCCAGCAGCAAAACAGGGACGGGAAACACCATATATTTT. This encodes CASSKTGTGNTIYF.

This sequence joins TRBV6-1 and TRBJ2-2, with no clear D. Looked up from germline, CDR1 is MNHNS and CDR2 is SASEGT. Trimming shortened V by 4 bases and J by 5 bases, and 5 bases separated the two germline ends. The CDR3 covers 12 residues. CDR3 amino acids: CASSGPTGELFF. Written as DNA, the CDR3 is TGTGCCAGCAGTGGGCCTACCGGGGAGCTGTTTTTT.

This chain uses TRBV29-1 with TRBJ1-2, with D uncertain. Trimming cost V 3 bases and J 3 bases, with 11 bases left between them. CDR3 length: 13 amino acids. The V gene's germline CDR1 is SQVTM and CDR2 ANQGSEA. CDR3 sequence reads: CSVEGGLDYGYTF. The CDR3, as DNA: TGCAGCGTTGAGGGAGGGTTGGACTATGGCTACACCTTC.

The gene calls are TRBV7-9 and TRBJ1-5; the match to TRBD1 covers 9 bases. CDR1 SEHNR and CDR2 FQNEAQ come from the germline V gene (reference sequence). This CDR3 is built from 14 residues. V was pared by 4 bases and J by 7 bases, with 5 bases of the junction left unmatched. The CDR3 DNA follows: TGTGCCAGCAGCTCGGGACAGGGTGACCAGCCCCAGCATTTT. Its translation is CASSSGQGDQPQHF.

V gene TRBV25-1 combines with J gene TRBJ2-5; D unclear. V was shortened by 2 bases and J by 2 bases, with 12 bases between the two germline ends. The CDR3 runs 15 residues. Germline CDR1 is MGHDK and CDR2 is SYGVNS. The CDR3 nucleotides read TGTGCCAGCAGTGAAACCACCAGAGGACAAGAGACCCAGTACTTC. Translation gives CASSETTRGQETQYF.

The genes are TRBV5-6 and TRBJ2-7; 7 nucleotides line up with TRBD1. The CDR3 spans 15 residues. V gave up 0 bases and J gave up 2 bases; unmatched junction bases: 5. Germline lookup yields CDR1 SGHDT and CDR2 YYEEEE. The CDR3 coding sequence is TGTGCCAGCAGCTTGGTGGGACAGATACCCTACGAGCAGTACTTC. Its translation is CASSLVGQIPYEQYF.

The V and J genes are TRBV2 and TRBJ1-5, with 9 positions matching TRBD1. Germline V gene lookup returns CDR1 SNHLY and CDR2 FYNNEI. Trimming at V came to 6 bases and at J to 4 bases, leaving 4 bases not matched to a gene. CDR3 length: 14 amino acids. This CDR3 reads CASSGDRVNQPQHF. CDR3 coding DNA: TGTGCCAGCAGCGGGGACAGGGTGAATCAGCCCCAGCATTTT.

V usage is TRBV11-2 and J usage is TRBJ2-2, with D possibly TRBD2 on 6 matching bases. CDR1 and CDR2 (germline): SGHAT, FQNNGV. There are 15 residues in the CDR3. Trimming shortened V by 1 base and J by 5 bases, and 11 bases separated the two germline ends. CDR3 sequence (DNA): TGTGCCAGCAGCTTAGTTGGCGGGGTGACCGGGGAGCTGTTTTTT. It yields the protein CASSLVGGVTGELFF.

The genes are TRBV14 and TRBJ1-5; D is perhaps TRBD1 (6 bases). Trimming removed 1 base from V and 3 bases from J, with 13 bases in between. This CDR3 is built from 16 residues. CDR1 SGHDN and CDR2 FVKESK come from the germline V gene. CDR3 loop: CASSQADSDINQPQHF. The CDR3 DNA reads as TGTGCCAGCAGCCAAGCGGACAGCGACATCAATCAGCCCCAGCATTTT.

The chain carries TRBV4-1 and TRBJ2-1, with 9 positions matching TRBD2. Trimming at V came to 2 bases and at J to 8 bases, leaving 1 base not matched to a gene. The germline CDR1 and CDR2 sequences are MGHRA and YSYEKL. The CDR3 consists of 13 residues. The CDR3 bases are TGCGCCAGCAGCCAAAGCGGGGGGTATGAGCAGTTCTTC. It specifies CASSQSGGYEQFF.

The chain uses TRBV11-2 and TRBJ1-1, with D unresolved. Looked up from germline, CDR1 is SGHAT and CDR2 is FQNNGV. V was shortened by 5 bases and J by 7 bases, with 14 bases between the two germline ends. This CDR3 contains 13 residues. CDR3 region: CASSPSGWLEAFF. DNA for the CDR3: TGTGCCAGCAGCCCCTCGGGATGGCTTGAAGCTTTCTTT.

This rearrangement joins TRBV15 to TRBJ2-1, with TRBD1 as a possible D gene (5 bases). Germline CDR1 is LNHNV and CDR2 is YYDKDF (reference sequence). The CDR3 is 13 amino acids. The ends were cut back, 2 bases at V and 9 bases at J, with 11 bases in the middle. The chain's CDR3 is CATSRQGKSEQFF. The CDR3 DNA is TGTGCCACCAGCAGACAGGGCAAGAGTGAGCAGTTCTTC.

V and J are TRBV19 and TRBJ2-1, with a tentative D call TRBD1 (5 bases). CDR1 and CDR2 from the germline V gene are LNHDA and SQIVND (reference sequence). V dropped 2 bases and J dropped 9 bases, with 8 bases sitting between them. This CDR3 region has 12 residues. This chain's CDR3 is CASSIWGREQFF. The CDR3 nucleotides read TGTGCCAGTAGTATATGGGGCCGTGAGCAGTTCTTC.

The gene calls are TRBV7-9 and TRBJ2-3; tentatively, D is TRBD1 (5 bases). The germline V gene has CDR1 SEHNR and CDR2 FQNEAQ (reference sequence). The V and J ends lost 5 bases and 4 bases respectively, with 7 bases between them. The CDR3 totals 12 residues. CDR3 loop: CASSEGADTQYF. CDR3 nucleotides: TGTGCCAGCAGCGAAGGGGCAGATACGCAGTATTTT.

This clone was seen a handful of times. V usage is TRBV19 and J usage is TRBJ2-2; D is possibly TRBD2 (5 bases). Germline values: CDR1 LNHDA, CDR2 SQIVND (reference sequence). CDR3 size: 12 residues. The germline V and J ends were trimmed by 10 bases and 6 bases, with 12 bases remaining between them. The CDR3 reads CATLGVPGELFF. CDR3 nucleotide sequence: TGTGCCACCCTCGGGGTCCCCGGGGAGCTGTTTTTT.